The clone carrying this T cell receptor beta chain was picked up a small number of times. What it binds is unknown. Treatment reported: approximately 10-day PBMC culture with coronavirus spike peptide pools or control peptides (ViraFEST assay). This sample is drawn from a study of vaccination and CD4 T cells after COVID-19. V was trimmed by 4 bases and J by 3 bases, leaving 11 bases between them. Looked up from germline, CDR1 is DFQATT and CDR2 is SNEGSKA (reference sequence). The CDR3 is made up of 13 amino acids. At the Johns Hopkins FTIC core, DNA taken from cultured CD4+ T cells was sequenced by way of the Oncomine TCR Beta short-read assay. Genomic DNA was taken out of cultured CD4+ T cells by extraction. TCRdb re-derived calls from the PCR reads in MiXCR, one entry per CDR3 protein. The table records 15,000 to 25,000 distinct CDR3 sequences, around 52% of them present only once.

J is TRBJ2-3 and V is TRBV20-1; D possibly corresponds to TRBD2 (6 bases). The clonotype originates from a human donor who had recovered from COVID-19. The specimen was CD4+ T cells from blood, cultured in vitro. Here the CDR3 DNA reads TGCAGTGCTAATCTTCGGGGGACAGATACGCAGTATTTT. Translating it yields CSANLRGTDTQYF.